The entry that follows covers one T cell receptor beta chain sequence. Its specificity is unknown. These data belong to a study of T cell responses to AZD1222 COVID-19 vaccine. Study outcomes and limitations: Along spike, vaccine-associated CD4 TCRs were found throughout, with dominance at 160-218 and 743-854. It was only after the peak T cell response that any repertoires were sampled. Donors were largely white British and mainly female; clonal diversity was possibly underestimated.

The method was immunoSEQ multiplex PCR; TCRdb's version includes in-frame clones alone and lacks a portion of them. Here the sample spans 150,000 or so clones, around 85% being singletons. V lost 3 bases, J lost 0 bases, and 15 bases lay in between. The CDR3 is made up of 16 amino acids. CDR1 is LNHDA, CDR2 SQIVND, per germline (reference sequence). The receptor comes from an adult in good health. The V and J genes are TRBV19 and TRBJ2-7; D may correspond to TRBD1 or TRBD2 (6 bases each). Specimen: peripheral blood, collected on day 0 of MenACWY control vaccination. CDR3 sequence reads: CASSIGGRPGSYEQYF. The CDR3 DNA reads as TGTGCCAGTAGTATCGGGGGCCGCCCGGGCTCCTACGAGCAGTACTTC.